A selection of T cell receptor beta chains follows, all from one sample in a study of T-cell memory formation after mild COVID-19. TCRdb reanalysed the 5' RACE reads using MiXCR and keeps one entry per CDR3 protein. The sample consists of 500,000 to 600,000 distinct CDR3 sequences, roughly 17% of them appearing once. The material sequenced was PBMCs or a T cell subset sorted from them (not recorded which). Every receptor here comes from an adult woman who had mild COVID-19 (a few samples of this study predate the infection). Cell type and time point are not known. CDR3s include the opening cysteine and the closing phenylalanine or tryptophan. D genes are given only for firm matches. Rows give clone size only sometimes, using once, few, many, or a class for an expanded clone.

>TRBD2|TRBJ2-1|TRBV19|-
CASSIGSGRSSYNEQFF
TGTGCCAGTAGTATAGGTAGCGGGAGGTCCTCCTACAATGAGCAGTTCTTC
>-|TRBJ2-7|TRBV9|-
CASSVGGEVPSYEQYF
TGTGCCAGCAGCGTAGGGGGGGAAGTCCCCTCCTACGAGCAGTACTTC
>TRBD1|TRBJ2-7|TRBV12-3/TRBV12-4|-
CASSYRGQAPNEQYF
TGTGCCAGCAGTTATAGGGGACAGGCACCGAACGAGCAGTACTTC
>-|TRBJ2-6|TRBV6-5|-
CASSPYVEGANVLTF
TGTGCCAGCAGCCCCTATGTGGAAGGGGCCAACGTCCTGACTTTC
>TRBD1|TRBJ2-2|TRBV10-3|-
CAISITGGDTGELFF
TGTGCCATCAGCATAACAGGGGGCGACACCGGGGAGCTGTTTTTT
>-|TRBJ1-1|TRBV6-2/TRBV6-3|-
CASRLFGSSANEAFF
TGTGCCAGCAGGCTCTTCGGATCCTCCGCAAATGAAGCTTTCTTT
>-|TRBJ1-2|TRBV12-3/TRBV12-4|-
CASSRKTGGYGYTF
TGTGCCAGCAGTCGCAAGACGGGGGGCTATGGCTACACCTTC
>-|TRBJ2-1|TRBV10-3|-
CAISEGGNEQFF
TGTGCCATCAGTGAGGGGGGGAATGAGCAGTTCTTC
>-|TRBJ2-1|TRBV5-1|few
CASVAWAGHNEQFF
TGCGCCAGCGTGGCTTGGGCAGGCCATAATGAGCAGTTCTTC
>TRBD2|TRBJ2-1|TRBV10-3|-
CAISDASGRLLVSYNEQFF
TGTGCCATCAGTGATGCTAGCGGGAGGCTATTAGTATCCTACAATGAGCAGTTCTTC
>-|TRBJ2-4|TRBV5-1|many
CASSPSDGVPLAKNIQYF
TGCGCCAGCAGCCCCTCGGACGGGGTCCCCCTAGCCAAAAACATTCAGTACTTC
>-|TRBJ2-4|TRBV20-1|many
CSARAITGTAKNIQYF
TGCAGTGCTAGAGCCATAACCGGGACAGCCAAAAACATTCAGTACTTC
>-|TRBJ2-7|TRBV19|few
CASSISPKGSYEQYF
TGTGCCAGTAGTATATCACCAAAAGGTTCCTACGAGCAGTACTTC
>-|TRBJ1-2|TRBV7-8|few
CASSPQTRQGYTF
TGTGCCAGCAGCCCTCAGACGAGGCAGGGCTACACCTTC
>-|TRBJ2-3|TRBV4-1|few
CASSPQPARVRSTDTQYF
TGCGCCAGCAGCCCCCAGCCCGCTAGGGTGAGAAGCACAGATACGCAGTATTTT
>-|TRBJ2-7|TRBV5-5|many
CASTTGLETSYEQYF
TGTGCCAGCACCACTGGCCTAGAGACCTCCTACGAGCAGTACTTC
>-|TRBJ2-7|TRBV24-1|-
CATSGVGSLRHEQYF
TGTGCCACCAGTGGGGTAGGCAGTCTTCGCCACGAGCAGTACTTC
>TRBD1|TRBJ2-3|TRBV23-1|many
CASSQGQRTDTQYF
TGCGCCAGCAGTCAGGGACAGCGCACAGATACGCAGTATTTT
>-|TRBJ1-1|TRBV7-9|-
CASSFISAGAGDTEAFF
TGTGCCAGCAGCTTTATCTCGGCAGGGGCGGGCGACACTGAAGCTTTCTTT
>-|TRBJ1-6|TRBV15|few
CATSRDPAGIVSPLHF
TGTGCCACCAGCAGAGATCCGGCAGGGATCGTCTCACCCCTCCACTTT
>TRBD2|TRBJ2-5|TRBV7-9|few
CASSSGTSSQETQYF
TGTGCCAGCAGCTCGGGGACTAGCAGTCAAGAGACCCAGTACTTC
>-|TRBJ1-1|TRBV25-1|-
CASSDGGRGLLNTEAFF
TGTGCCAGCAGTGATGGGGGCCGGGGATTATTGAACACTGAAGCTTTCTTT
>-|TRBJ2-7|TRBV7-6|few
CASSLAPAYEQYF
TGTGCCAGCAGCTTAGCGCCGGCCTACGAGCAGTACTTC
>-|TRBJ1-2|TRBV6-5|-
CASSTGPTRGYTF
TGTGCCAGCAGTACAGGGCCCACAAGGGGCTACACCTTC
>TRBD1|TRBJ2-7|TRBV28|few
CASSLTGQGYYEQYF
TGTGCCAGCAGTTTAACGGGACAGGGGTACTACGAGCAGTACTTC
>TRBD1|TRBJ1-5|TRBV4-1|few
CASSQELVQGNSNQPQHF
TGCGCCAGCAGCCAAGAATTGGTACAGGGGAATAGCAATCAGCCCCAGCATTTT
>TRBD2|TRBJ2-3|TRBV12-3/TRBV12-4|-
CAISSGGLSTDTQYF
TGTGCCATCTCGAGCGGGGGCCTAAGCACAGATACGCAGTATTTT
>-|TRBJ2-2|TRBV7-9|few
CASSFTGTGELFF
TGTGCCAGCAGCTTTACGGGCACCGGGGAGCTGTTTTTT
>-|TRBJ1-4|TRBV12-3/TRBV12-4|-
CASGLSTNEKLFF
TGTGCCAGCGGGTTATCAACTAATGAAAAACTGTTTTTT
>-|TRBJ1-1|TRBV30|-
CAWTPGWTEAFF
TGTGCCTGGACCCCAGGGTGGACTGAAGCTTTCTTT
>-|TRBJ2-5|TRBV20-1|few
CSARDFRQRQETQYF
TGCAGTGCTAGAGATTTCAGGCAGAGACAAGAGACCCAGTACTTC
>-|TRBJ2-1|TRBV12-3/TRBV12-4|few
CASSLTTHNEQFF
TGTGCCAGCAGTTTAACTACGCACAATGAGCAGTTCTTC
>-|TRBJ1-6|TRBV14|few
CASSQGQTKNSPLHF
TGTGCCAGCAGCCAAGGGCAGACCAAGAATTCACCCCTCCACTTT
>-|TRBJ1-1|TRBV5-1|-
CASREGEVTEAFF
TGCGCCAGCAGAGAAGGGGAGGTCACTGAAGCTTTCTTT
>TRBD1|TRBJ2-7|TRBV4-3|many
CASSQDTGQGAKEQYF
TGCGCCAGCAGCCAAGATACAGGACAGGGGGCTAAAGAGCAGTACTTC
>-|TRBJ1-2|TRBV7-9|few
CASSFLDQNYGYTF
TGTGCCAGCAGCTTTTTGGACCAAAACTATGGCTACACCTTC
>TRBD2|TRBJ2-1|TRBV7-6|few
CASSLALLAVDTSSYNEQFF
TGTGCCAGCAGCTTAGCGCTTCTAGCGGTTGACACGAGCTCCTACAATGAGCAGTTCTTC
>-|TRBJ2-7|TRBV6-1|-
CASSEAPAGTLSSYEQYF
TGTGCCAGCAGTGAAGCCCCCGCAGGGACCTTGAGCTCCTACGAGCAGTACTTC
>TRBD2|TRBJ2-7|TRBV25-1|-
CASSWTSGAYEQYF
TGTGCCAGCAGTTGGACTAGCGGAGCCTACGAGCAGTACTTC
>-|TRBJ1-5|TRBV3-1|few
CASSRTVSNQPQHF
TGTGCCAGCAGCCGGACAGTTAGCAATCAGCCCCAGCATTTT
>TRBD1|TRBJ2-7|TRBV30|-
CAWSRGNTYEQYF
TGTGCCTGGAGCAGGGGGAATACCTACGAGCAGTACTTC